The rows below give T cell receptor beta chains drawn from one sample of a study of blood T cell repertoires in COVID-19. Profiling relied on immunoSEQ multiplex PCR, and the TCRdb table lists in-frame clones only, not all of them. The table records about 46,000 clones, 80% to 90% of them present only once. The specimen sequenced was peripheral blood. These receptors were taken from a man aged 50 to 60 with acute or convalescent COVID-19. Both conserved end residues are part of each CDR3. Fields, in order: CDR3 length, D gene, J gene, V gene, CDR3 protein, CDR3 DNA. D genes are given only for firm matches.

14 | . | TRBJ1-1 | TRBV12-5 | CASGFEGGTTEAFF | TGTGCTAGTGGTTTTGAGGGGGGGACCACTGAAGCTTTCTTT
13 | TRBD1 | TRBJ1-1 | TRBV12-3/TRBV12-4 | CASSLSDRGEAFF | TGTGCCAGCAGTTTAAGTGACAGGGGAGAAGCTTTCTTT
13 | . | TRBJ2-1 | TRBV6-5 | CASRKHGGGEQFF | TGTGCCAGCAGAAAACACGGGGGAGGTGAGCAGTTCTTC
14 | TRBD1 | TRBJ1-1 | TRBV5-1 | CASSSSGQGTEAFF | TGCGCCAGCAGCTCGAGTGGACAGGGCACTGAAGCTTTCTTT
15 | TRBD1 | TRBJ1-4 | TRBV5-1 | CASSLRTGIDEKLFF | TGCGCCAGCAGCTTGAGGACAGGGATTGATGAAAAACTGTTTTTT
11 | . | TRBJ1-1 | TRBV5-1 | CASSRNTEAFF | TGCGCCAGCAGCCGGAACACTGAAGCTTTCTTT
17 | TRBD1 | TRBJ1-2 | TRBV24-1 | CATSDSGTAHLYYGYTF | TGTGCCACCAGTGATTCGGGGACAGCCCATTTGTACTATGGCTACACCTTC
15 | . | TRBJ2-6 | TRBV18 | CASSLQATGANVLTF | TGTGCCAGCTCACTACAGGCAACTGGGGCCAACGTCCTGACTTTC
15 | . | TRBJ2-7 | TRBV11-2 | CASSLGEGVSVEQYF | TGTGCCAGCAGCTTGGGTGAGGGGGTGAGCGTCGAGCAGTACTTC
14 | TRBD2 | TRBJ2-1 | TRBV3-1/TRBV3-2 | CASSLAGDYNEQFF | TGTGCCAGCAGCCTAGCGGGAGACTACAATGAGCAGTTCTTC